These 3 T cell receptor beta chains originate from one sample sequenced in a study of cytomegalovirus exposure and HLA in healthy donors. Vbeta (60) and Jbeta (13) primers were used in the PCR. Only in-frame clones appear in the TCRdb table, and some are missing; sequencing was by immunoSEQ multiplex PCR. The sample consists of fewer than 250,000 clones, 80% to 85% of them appearing once. Sequencing used PBMCs. The receptors were gathered from a boy aged 2 to 10 in good health and CMV-seronegative.

About this clone itself: At one end the junction does not follow the germline gene, possibly because of a read error. The V call is TRBV7-2, the J call TRBJ1-2, with D maybe TRBD1 (6 bases). The CDR3 contains 15 residues. Germline V gene sequence: CDR1 SGHTA, CDR2 FQGNSA. CDR3 in DNA: TGTGCCAGCAGCCAAGGAGGACAGAAAATATATGGCTACCCCTTC. It specifies CASSQGGQKIYGYPF.

For the CDR3, the DNA is TGTGCCTGTACTAGCGATTTATACGAGCAGTACTTC. Encoded protein: CACTSDLYEQYF. The J gene is TRBJ2-7, the V gene TRBV30, with 7 bases identical to TRBD2. Losses at the gene ends were 6 bases for V and 4 bases for J; bases not matched to a gene: 6. This CDR3 is 12 amino acids long. CDR1 GTSNPN and CDR2 SVGIG come from the germline V gene (reference sequence). Looking up the rest from reference TRBV30 and TRBJ2-7 gives the full variable domain: SQTIHQWPATLVQPVGSPLSLECTVEGTSNPNLYWYRQAAGRGLQLLFYSVGIGQISSEVPQNLSASRPQDRQFILSSKKLLLSDSGFYLCACTSDLYEQYFGPGTRLTVT.

The CDR3 protein is CASSQPGTDTQYF. The CDR3 DNA reads as TGCGCCAGCAGCCAACCGGGCACAGATACGCAGTATTTT. The rearrangement links TRBV4-1 to TRBJ2-3; D gene unclear. Germline V lookup: CDR1 MGHRA, CDR2 YSYEKL. The CDR3 loop spans 13 amino acids. Trimming cost V 2 bases and J 1 base, with 4 bases left between them.